Below, one TCR beta chain is given with its context. This specimen comes from a study of technical replicates of blood from a handful of donors. The protocol was immunoSEQ multiplex PCR, while the TCRdb copy is restricted to in-frame clones and leaves out a portion. The sample includes roughly 80,000 clones, 85% to 95% seen only once; the top ten take roughly 0.37%. The sequence was obtained from a human donor in good health. The sequenced sample was T cells isolated from PBMCs.

CDR3 loop: CASSQGDAEAFF. CDR3 nucleotide sequence: TGTGCCAGCTCACAGGGAGACGCTGAAGCTTTCTTT. The genes are TRBV7-9 and TRBJ1-1; weak D call: TRBD1 (6 bases). Per germline, CDR1 SEHNR and CDR2 FQNEAQ (reference sequence). Deletions cut 8 bases from V and 6 bases from J, with 13 bases between. This CDR3 is 12 amino acids long.